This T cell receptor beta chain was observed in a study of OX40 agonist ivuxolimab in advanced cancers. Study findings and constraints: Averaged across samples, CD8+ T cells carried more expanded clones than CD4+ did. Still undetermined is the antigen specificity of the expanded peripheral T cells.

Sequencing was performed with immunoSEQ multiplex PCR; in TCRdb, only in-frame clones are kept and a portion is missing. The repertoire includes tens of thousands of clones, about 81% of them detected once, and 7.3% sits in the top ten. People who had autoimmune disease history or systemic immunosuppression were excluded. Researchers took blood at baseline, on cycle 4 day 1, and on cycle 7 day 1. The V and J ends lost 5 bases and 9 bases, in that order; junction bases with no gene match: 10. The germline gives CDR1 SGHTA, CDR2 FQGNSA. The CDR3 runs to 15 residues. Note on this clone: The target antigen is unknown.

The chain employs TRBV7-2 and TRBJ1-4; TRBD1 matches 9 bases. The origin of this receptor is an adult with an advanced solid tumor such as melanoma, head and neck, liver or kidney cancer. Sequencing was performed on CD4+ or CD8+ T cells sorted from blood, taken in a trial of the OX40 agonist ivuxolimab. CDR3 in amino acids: CASSPGDREAKKLFF. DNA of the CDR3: TGTGCCAGCAGCCCGGGGGACAGGGAAGCGAAAAAACTGTTTTTT.